The 32 T cell receptor beta chains below come from one sample, sequenced in a study of beta chain features in type 1 diabetes listed by TCRdb under 2018. The library came from the immunoSEQ multiplex PCR assay. The High Capacity cDNA Reverse Transcription Kit was used to reverse transcribe all of the isolated RNA, meaning that expressed TCRB transcripts were what got sequenced. Not all clones reach the TCRdb copy of this immuneACCESS table, which keeps in-frame sequences only. Checked studies attribute under half of the gap to unresolved V genes and leave the rest unexplained. Within this sample are 300,000 to 450,000 clones, with around 19% of them counted one time only. 0.044% of the sample belongs to the ten largest clones. The sample taken for sequencing was naive CD4+ T cells from blood. The cell subset or site label of this sample denotes: true naive CD4+ T cells. These receptors came from a woman aged 18-35 years in good health.

This clone was counted only a few times. DNA for the CDR3: TGTGCCAGTAGGACGGGACTAGCGGGAAGAGAAGAGACCCAGTACTTC. This codes for CASRTGLAGREETQYF. V usage is TRBV19 and J usage is TRBJ2-5; 13 positions match TRBD2. This CDR3 region has 16 residues. V shed 6 bases, J shed 3 bases, and the junction held 7 bases outside the gene matches. Germline assignment: CDR1 LNHDA and CDR2 SQIVND (reference sequence).

The gene calls are TRBV7-2 and TRBJ2-1; tentatively, D is TRBD1 (6 bases). CDR1 and CDR2 from the germline V gene are SGHTA and FQGNSA. CDR3 size: 15 residues. Trimming removed 0 bases at V and 0 bases at J, with 6 bases between. Here the CDR3 reads CASSLAGASYNEQFF. The CDR3 DNA reads as TGTGCCAGCAGCTTAGCGGGGGCCTCCTACAATGAGCAGTTCTTC. The whole variable domain, filled in from reference TRBV7-2 and TRBJ2-1, reads GAGVSQSPSNKVTEKGKDVELRCDPISGHTALYWYRQSLGQGLEFLIYFQGNSAPDKSGLPSDRFSAERTGGSVSTLTIQRTQQEDSAVYLCASSLAGASYNEQFFGPGTRLTVL.

The rearrangement joins TRBV29-1 to TRBJ2-1; D gene uncertain. CDR3 length: 11 amino acids. CDR1 is SQVTM, CDR2 ANQGSEA, per germline. The CDR3: CIFHSYNEQFF. In DNA, the CDR3 is TGCATTTTCCACTCCTACAATGAGCAGTTCTTC.

V is TRBV2 and J is TRBJ2-3; 9 bases line up with TRBD2. The CDR3 is 14 residues long. The germline V gene encodes CDR1 SNHLY and CDR2 FYNNEI. Losses at the gene ends were 8 bases for V and 1 base for J; bases not matched to a gene: 4. CDR3 protein: CASEREAGTDTQYF. The CDR3, as DNA: TGTGCCAGCGAGCGGGAGGCTGGCACAGATACGCAGTATTTT.

The chain employs TRBV5-1 and TRBJ2-7, with TRBD2 matching over 7 bases. The germline CDR1 and CDR2 sequences are SGHRS and YFSETQ. This CDR3 spans 13 amino acids. Losses at the gene ends were 4 bases for V and 2 bases for J; bases not matched to a gene: 3. The DNA for the CDR3 is TGCGCCAGCAGCCCTAGCGGCCCCTACGAGCAGTACTTC. It specifies CASSPSGPYEQYF. Full variable domain (remainder filled in from reference TRBV5-1 and TRBJ2-7): KAGVTQTPRYLIKTRGQQVTLSCSPISGHRSVSWYQQTPGQGLQFLFEYFSETQRNKGNFPGRFSGRQFSNSRSEMNVSTLELGDSALYLCASSPSGPYEQYFGPGTRLTVT.

The table lists this clone with a few counts. This chain joins TRBV30 and TRBJ1-5; the match to TRBD1 covers 7 bases. Trimming removed 3 bases from V and 9 bases from J; junction bases left unmatched: 14. This CDR3 spans 15 amino acids. Germline V gene lookup returns CDR1 GTSNPN and CDR2 SVGIG (reference sequence). CDR3: CAWSAQGQRTGPQHF. DNA of the CDR3: TGTGCCTGGAGCGCGCAGGGACAGCGTACGGGGCCCCAGCATTTT. The full variable domain, in which reference TRBV30 and TRBJ1-5 provide the parts outside the CDR3, is SQTIHQWPATLVQPVGSPLSLECTVEGTSNPNLYWYRQAAGRGLQLLFYSVGIGQISSEVPQNLSASRPQDRQFILSSKKLLLSDSGFYLCAWSAQGQRTGPQHFGDGTRLSIL.

The V call is TRBV6-5, the J call TRBJ2-7; D uncertain. V lost 6 bases and J lost 2, with 11 bases in between. The CDR3 is made up of 13 amino acids. Germline V lookup: CDR1 MNHEY, CDR2 SVGAGI. The CDR3 loop is CASRAEVTYEQYF. The DNA for the CDR3 is TGTGCCAGCAGGGCAGAGGTAACCTACGAGCAGTACTTC.

The chain joins TRBV5-4 to TRBJ2-2, with 7 bases aligning to TRBD2. The germline gives CDR1 SGHNT, CDR2 YYREEE (reference sequence). This CDR3 is 15 amino acids long. V lost 0 bases to trimming and J lost 3 bases; unmatched junction nucleotides: 2. The CDR3 sequence: CASSLGLADTGELFF. The CDR3 DNA reads as TGTGCCAGCAGCTTGGGACTAGCCGACACCGGGGAGCTGTTTTTT.

The CDR3 DNA reads TGCGCCAGCAGCCTAAGACCGGGACAGGGAGGGGGCACTGAAGCTTTCTTT. Protein: CASSLRPGQGGGTEAFF. This sequence joins TRBV5-1 and TRBJ1-1, with TRBD1 identical over 9 bases. Unmatched junction bases numbered 14, after V lost 4 bases and J lost 4 bases. The CDR3 is 17 residues long. Germline V CDR1 and CDR2: SGHRS, YFSETQ.

This clone has a handful of counts. The chain combines TRBV7-9 with TRBJ1-2, with D uncertain. The germline V gene encodes CDR1 SEHNR and CDR2 FQNEAQ (reference sequence). The germline V and J ends were trimmed by 5 bases and 7 bases, with 14 bases remaining between them. The CDR3 totals 13 residues. The CDR3 protein is CASSPDGRGGYTF. The CDR3 DNA sequence: TGTGCCAGCAGCCCCGATGGCAGAGGTGGCTACACCTTC. Looking up the rest from reference TRBV7-9 and TRBJ1-2 gives the full variable domain: DTGVSQNPRHKITKRGQNVTFRCDPISEHNRLYWYRQTLGQGPEFLTYFQNEAQLEKSRLLSDRFSAERPKGSFSTLEIQRTEQGDSAMYLCASSPDGRGGYTFGSGTRLTVV.

CDR3 in amino acids: CASGRETEAFF. The CDR3 coding sequence is TGTGCCAGCGGGAGGGAAACTGAAGCTTTCTTT. The chain couples TRBV7-9 to TRBJ1-1; D not certain. The V end was cut by 8 bases, the J end by 5 bases, with 9 bases between. This CDR3 has 11 amino acids. CDR1 and CDR2 (germline): SEHNR, FQNEAQ (reference sequence).

In its sample, this clone was seen a few times. This chain links TRBV19 with TRBJ1-5; D remains ambiguous. V was shortened by 3 bases and J by 7 bases, with 19 bases between the two germline ends. The CDR3 sequence is 16 residues long. CDR1 LNHDA and CDR2 SQIVND come from the germline V gene (reference sequence). CDR3 nucleotides: TGTGCCAGTAGTATCGGAGGCGGCCTAGGGAGGCAGCCCCAGCATTTT. Its translation: CASSIGGGLGRQPQHF.

A word on this clone: Other nucleotide sequences from this sample produce the same CDR3. This chain uses TRBV5-4 with TRBJ1-3, with D tentatively TRBD1 (6 bases). The CDR3 consists of 14 residues. CDR1 is SGHNT and CDR2 is YYREEE in the germline V gene (reference sequence). The ends were cut back, 4 bases at V and 0 bases at J, with 8 bases in the middle. The CDR3 sequence: CASSLQGSGNTIYF. The CDR3 DNA follows: TGTGCCAGCAGCCTACAGGGCTCTGGAAACACCATATATTTT.

V and J are TRBV5-4 and TRBJ2-7; D ambiguous. The V gene's germline CDR1 is SGHNT and CDR2 YYREEE (reference sequence). Trimming removed 3 bases at V and 0 bases at J, with 10 bases between. CDR3 length equals 14 residues. This CDR3 is CASSSLVSSYEQYF. The CDR3 DNA reads TGTGCCAGCAGCTCCTTAGTTAGCTCCTACGAGCAGTACTTC.

This clone was detected a few times. The chain recombines TRBV30 with TRBJ2-7; D not certain. Trimming stripped 2 bases from V and 0 bases from J, with 8 bases between. The V gene's germline CDR1 is GTSNPN and CDR2 SVGIG (reference sequence). The CDR3 is 13 residues long. In DNA form, the CDR3 reads TGTGCCTGGAGTTTCACACACTCCTACGAGCAGTACTTC. Its protein is CAWSFTHSYEQYF.

This clone has only a few counts. The rearrangement joins TRBV2 to TRBJ2-7; TRBD1 matches at 9 bases. The CDR3 has 14 amino acids. After removal of 10 bases from V and 0 bases from J, the junction contained 7 bases not matched to a gene. Germline V lookup: CDR1 SNHLY, CDR2 FYNNEI. As DNA, the CDR3 is TGTGCCATTACCGGGACAGGGATCTCCTACGAGCAGTACTTC. The encoded protein is CAITGTGISYEQYF.

This clone has more than one count but fewer than ten. The chain links TRBV6-1 to TRBJ2-7; D ambiguous. Germline values: CDR1 MNHNS, CDR2 SASEGT. The CDR3 is made up of 14 amino acids. The V gene lost 5 bases and the J gene lost 3 bases, with 14 bases spanning the gap. CDR3 nucleotides: TGTGCCAGCAGTCTATACGACAAGAGCTACGAGCAGTACTTC. This translates into CASSLYDKSYEQYF.

V and J are TRBV29-1 and TRBJ2-3; D may be TRBD2 (6 bases). CDR1 is SQVTM and CDR2 is ANQGSEA in the germline V gene. This CDR3 is 13 amino acids long. V lost 6 bases and J 0 bases, leaving 10 bases between the germline ends. CDR3 bases: TGCAGCGTGGGGGGACCTAGCACAGATACGCAGTATTTT. Encoded protein: CSVGGPSTDTQYF.

The chain recombines TRBV2 with TRBJ1-2, with a tentative D call TRBD1 (5 bases). The CDR3 has 14 residues. Germline CDR1 and CDR2: SNHLY and FYNNEI. V was trimmed by 4 bases and J by 2 bases, leaving 11 bases between them. Written as DNA, the CDR3 is TGTGCCAGCAGTGGATCGACAGAGAACTATGGCTACACCTTC. Protein product: CASSGSTENYGYTF.

This sequence joins TRBV9 and TRBJ2-1; no definite D call. V lost 5 bases to trimming and J lost 5 bases, with 14 bases between them. This CDR3 comprises 14 residues. Looked up from germline, CDR1 is SGDLS and CDR2 is YYNGEE. Here the CDR3 DNA reads TGTGCCAGCAGTTCCTTTCTAGTGGACAATGAGCAGTTCTTC. It codes for CASSSFLVDNEQFF.

This clone was counted once. Written as DNA, the CDR3 is TGTGCCAGCAGGCGACCGGGACAGGGGGATGGCTACACCTTC. Translated, it gives CASRRPGQGDGYTF. This chain connects TRBV11-2 to TRBJ1-2, with 11 bases identical to TRBD1. There are 14 residues in the CDR3. Germline CDR1 is SGHAT and CDR2 is FQNNGV. The trim removed 6 bases at V and 6 bases at J, leaving 6 bases unmatched.

The chain links TRBV4-1 to TRBJ2-1; a weak D match, TRBD2 (5 bases). V lost 1 base to trimming and J lost 5 bases, with 12 bases between them. The germline gives CDR1 MGHRA, CDR2 YSYEKL. This CDR3 region has 15 residues. The CDR3 region is CASSQVASWDNEQFF. The CDR3, as DNA: TGCGCCAGCAGCCAAGTGGCTAGCTGGGACAATGAGCAGTTCTTC.

This clone was seen only a few times. The chain links TRBV9 to TRBJ2-2; D remains unclear. Germline loops: CDR1 SGDLS, CDR2 YYNGEE. Trimming left V 0 bases short and J 1 base short, with 4 bases between. The CDR3 runs to 14 residues. Written as DNA, the CDR3 is TGTGCCAGCAGCGTAGGACAGAACACCGGGGAGCTGTTTTTT. Its protein is CASSVGQNTGELFF.

This clone was counted between two and nine times. Other nucleotide sequences in the sample specify the same CDR3. The rearrangement joins TRBV29-1 to TRBJ2-3, with D maybe TRBD2 (5 bases). Germline V gives CDR1 SQVTM, CDR2 ANQGSEA. The length of the CDR3 is 13 residues. The V and J ends lost 6 bases and 2 bases respectively, with 12 bases between them. CDR3 in amino acids: CSVERGSTDTQYF. CDR3 in DNA: TGCAGCGTCGAACGGGGTTCCACAGATACGCAGTATTTT.

The chain links TRBV11-2 to TRBJ2-6; tentative D call: TRBD1 (5 bases). This CDR3 comprises 15 residues. Germline V gives CDR1 SGHAT, CDR2 FQNNGV. Trimming took 1 base from V and 4 from J, leaving 8 bases between them. The CDR3: CASSLAGAGANVLTF. The CDR3 region has the DNA TGTGCCAGCAGCTTAGCTGGGGCCGGGGCCAACGTCCTGACTTTC. Supplemented by reference TRBV11-2 and TRBJ2-6, the full variable domain reads EAGVAQSPRYKIIEKRQSVAFWCNPISGHATLYWYQQILGQGPKLLIQFQNNGVVDDSQLPKDRFSAERLKGVDSTLKIQPAKLEDSAVYLCASSLAGAGANVLTFGAGSRLTVL.

This clone was observed a handful of times. V and J are TRBV28 and TRBJ1-6; TRBD1 is a possible D gene (6 bases). The CDR3 is made up of 17 amino acids. Per germline, CDR1 MDHEN and CDR2 SYDVKM. The ends were cut back, 3 bases at V and 7 bases at J, with 19 bases in the middle. The CDR3 here is CASSFEYSRGRNSPLHF. The DNA for the CDR3 is TGTGCCAGCAGTTTCGAATACAGCAGGGGACGGAATTCACCCCTCCACTTT.

The chain combines TRBV28 with TRBJ1-2; 7 positions agree with TRBD1. CDR3 length equals 14 residues. CDR1 MDHEN and CDR2 SYDVKM come from the germline V gene. J gave up 8 bases and V 7 bases, and 13 bases lay outside the gene matches. CDR3 in amino acids: CASTVGMDRWGYTF. CDR3 nucleotide sequence: TGTGCCAGCACAGTTGGGATGGACAGGTGGGGCTACACCTTC.

This clone was detected a few times. The chain employs TRBV6-5 and TRBJ1-2; TRBD1 is a possible D gene (6 bases). Trimming took 0 bases from V and 7 from J, leaving 9 bases between them. This CDR3 region has 13 residues. CDR1 is MNHEY, CDR2 SVGAGI, per germline. The CDR3 region has the DNA TGTGCCAGCAGTTACTCTCAGGGGAGTGGCTACACCTTC. Encoded protein: CASSYSQGSGYTF.

The rearrangement uses TRBV9 and TRBJ2-1; 8 bases are a match to TRBD2. This CDR3 is built from 15 residues. Germline trimming cut 2 bases from V and 9 bases from J; bases unmatched to any gene: 10. Germline V lookup: CDR1 SGDLS, CDR2 YYNGEE. The CDR3 spells CASSVLSGSGSEQFF. CDR3 DNA sequence: TGTGCCAGCAGCGTTCTGAGCGGGAGTGGGAGTGAGCAGTTCTTC.

This chain links TRBV9 with TRBJ2-2, with D uncertain. Germline V lookup: CDR1 SGDLS, CDR2 YYNGEE. CDR3 size: 15 residues. Trimming stripped 4 bases from V and 9 bases from J, with 19 bases between. CDR3 amino acids: CASSPPVALSRELFF. For the CDR3, the DNA is TGTGCCAGCAGCCCTCCGGTAGCCCTATCCAGGGAGCTGTTTTTT.

This clone was counted only a few times. The chain is built from TRBV6-5 and TRBJ1-2; no clear D. V was clipped by 2 bases and J by 8 bases, with 9 bases between them. There are 12 residues in the CDR3. Looked up from germline, CDR1 is MNHEY and CDR2 is SVGAGI. The CDR3, as DNA: TGTGCCAGCAGTTACGTGGGAGGAGGCTACACCTTC. Translated, it gives CASSYVGGGYTF.

This clone was observed a few times. The rearrangement uses TRBV5-1 and TRBJ1-1; the D is unclear. Germline CDR1 is SGHRS and CDR2 is YFSETQ. The ends were cut back, 4 bases at V and 5 bases at J, with 15 bases in the middle. The CDR3 length is 14 residues. CDR3 sequence: CASSPYGVGTEAFF. As DNA, the CDR3 is TGCGCCAGCAGCCCCTACGGGGTAGGGACTGAAGCTTTCTTT.